Each of the 14 T cell receptor beta chains below was sequenced from the same sample in a study of OX40 agonist ivuxolimab in advanced cancers. The assay was immunoSEQ multiplex PCR, and TCRdb's table has in-frame clones only and misses some. The repertoire consists of just under 85,000 clones, with about four fifths occurring once and the leading ten covering around 7.8%. The input for sequencing was CD4+ or CD8+ T cells sorted from blood, taken in a trial of the OX40 agonist ivuxolimab. The origin of the receptors is an adult with an advanced solid tumor such as melanoma, head and neck, liver or kidney cancer.

In its sample, this clone was seen once. The chain is built from TRBV29-1 and TRBJ2-3; D unresolved. Germline CDR1 SQVTM, CDR2 ANQGSEA. Trimming took off 4 bases at V and 5 bases at J, with 10 bases between the two ends. The CDR3 totals 12 residues. The CDR3 DNA follows: TGCAGCGTTGGGGCGGCAGGAGATACGCAGTATTTT. It yields the protein CSVGAAGDTQYF.

Here the CDR3 DNA reads TGTGCCAGCAGCCAAGAGAAAGGCAATCGAGGGACAGTTACTTCCTACGAGCAGTACTTC. Its translation is CASSQEKGNRGTVTSYEQYF. The J gene is TRBJ2-7, the V gene TRBV4-2, with 7 bases lining up with TRBD1. This CDR3 spans 20 amino acids. CDR1 and CDR2 (germline): LGHNA, YNFKEQ. J gave up 1 base and V 0 bases, and 18 bases lay outside the gene matches.

The CDR3 protein is CASSQDWGTAYGYTF. CDR3 DNA sequence: TGCGCCAGCAGCCAAGATTGGGGGACCGCCTATGGCTACACCTTC. The V and J genes are TRBV4-1 and TRBJ1-2, with D possibly matching TRBD1 (5 bases). The length of the CDR3 is 15 residues. V was trimmed by 0 bases and J by 4 bases, leaving 12 bases between them. The V gene's germline CDR1 is MGHRA and CDR2 YSYEKL.

Written as DNA, the CDR3 is TGTGCCTGGTTAGGAATAGGAGAAAAACTGTTTTTT. As protein: CAWLGIGEKLFF. The chain combines TRBV30 with TRBJ1-4, with D unclear. Germline V CDR1 and CDR2: GTSNPN, SVGIG (reference sequence). The CDR3 length is 12 residues. Trimming took off 5 bases at V and 8 bases at J, with 12 bases between the two ends.

The J gene is TRBJ1-1, the V gene TRBV19; no definite D call. V was shortened by 6 bases and J by 0 bases, with 14 bases between the two germline ends. Germline V CDR1 and CDR2: LNHDA, SQIVND (reference sequence). This CDR3 spans 15 amino acids. This CDR3 is CASRWQLGMNTEAFF. The CDR3 DNA reads TGTGCCAGTAGATGGCAGTTGGGGATGAACACTGAAGCTTTCTTT.

The chain combines TRBV7-2 with TRBJ1-2; D uncertain. V dropped 4 bases and J dropped 7 bases, with 10 bases sitting between them. Germline loops: CDR1 SGHTA, CDR2 FQGNSA. The CDR3 extends over 12 amino acids. The CDR3 nucleotides are TGTGCCAGCAGCTCGTCCAGCTCTGGCTACACCTTC. As protein: CASSSSSSGYTF.

The gene calls are TRBV27 and TRBJ1-1; D is undetermined. Germline V lookup: CDR1 MNHEY, CDR2 SMNVEV (reference sequence). Trimming stripped 5 bases from V and 1 base from J, with 14 bases between. The CDR3 totals 15 residues. CDR3: CASSMVTVPNTEAFF. CDR3 in DNA: TGTGCCAGCAGTATGGTGACGGTACCGAACACTGAAGCTTTCTTT.

The V call is TRBV7-6, the J call TRBJ1-5, with 7 bases matching TRBD1. The CDR3 extends over 16 amino acids. The germline gives CDR1 SGHVS, CDR2 FNYEAQ. The junction had 11 bases not matched to a gene; V was cut back by 5 bases and J by 4 bases. The CDR3 reads CASSLSAGGTNQPQHF. CDR3 nucleotide sequence: TGTGCCAGCAGCCTTAGCGCAGGGGGAACTAATCAGCCCCAGCATTTT.

The V gene is TRBV6-4, the J gene TRBJ2-1; a possible D gene is TRBD2 (6 bases). Between the trimmed V and J ends, which lost 0 bases and 8 bases, there was a span of 11 bases. The CDR3 length is 14 residues. Germline lookup yields CDR1 MRHNA and CDR2 SNTAGT. CDR3 amino acids: CASSDSPGVDEQFF. The DNA for the CDR3 is TGTGCCAGCAGTGACTCGCCGGGAGTCGATGAGCAGTTCTTC.

This chain joins TRBV2 and TRBJ2-7, with a tentative D call TRBD2 (5 bases). This CDR3 has 11 amino acids. Germline loops: CDR1 SNHLY, CDR2 FYNNEI. V lost 11 bases and J lost 4, with 12 bases in between. DNA of the CDR3: TGTGCCTTCGGAGAGGGTTACGAGCAGTACTTC. Its translation: CAFGEGYEQYF.

This clone was seen only once. This chain connects TRBV29-1 to TRBJ2-1; 10 nucleotides line up with TRBD2. Per germline, CDR1 SQVTM and CDR2 ANQGSEA. V lost 4 bases, J lost 13 bases, and 10 bases stayed unmatched. The CDR3 runs to 13 residues. The chain's CDR3 is CSVGSASGSNQFF. DNA of the CDR3: TGCAGCGTTGGTTCGGCTAGCGGGAGTAATCAGTTCTTC.

The chain's CDR3 is CASSREGQNEQFF. In DNA form, the CDR3 reads TGCGCCAGCAGCCGGGAGGGACAGAATGAGCAGTTCTTC. V usage is TRBV4-1 and J usage is TRBJ2-1, with D possibly being TRBD1 or TRBD2 (7 bases each). CDR3 length: 13 amino acids. The germline V gene encodes CDR1 MGHRA and CDR2 YSYEKL. V lost 4 bases and J 7 bases, leaving 11 bases between the germline ends.

The chain has TRBV2 and TRBJ2-5; D unclear. Germline lookup yields CDR1 SNHLY and CDR2 FYNNEI. The CDR3 extends over 13 amino acids. Trimming shortened V by 3 bases and J by 6 bases, and 11 bases separated the two germline ends. The CDR3 protein is CASSENVQQTQYF. CDR3 nucleotides: TGTGCCAGCAGTGAGAATGTGCAACAGACCCAGTACTTC.

The CDR3 DNA is TGTGCCATCAGACCGGGACAGTCAAATTCACCCCTCCACTTT. Its protein product is CAIRPGQSNSPLHF. V usage is TRBV10-3 and J usage is TRBJ1-6; 7 nucleotides agree with TRBD1. V lost 6 bases and J lost 7; bases outside the gene matches: 6. The CDR3 length is 14 residues. Germline V gene lookup returns CDR1 ENHRY and CDR2 SYGVKD.